This TCR beta chain was identified during a study of blood T cell repertoires in COVID-19. Assay used: immunoSEQ multiplex PCR; TCRdb lists only in-frame clones, some missing. The sample records 450,000 or so clones, nearly 90% being singletons. Germline assignment: CDR1 MNHEY and CDR2 SMNVEV (reference sequence). The CDR3 consists of 15 residues. With 8 bases clipped from V and 5 bases from J, the junction kept 13 bases outside the gene matches. The source of this sequence is a man aged 18 to 30 with COVID-19, enrolled during active disease. The sample comprised peripheral blood. This chain links TRBV27 with TRBJ2-3; 7 bases line up with TRBD1. CDR3 region: CASPRGRGLGDTQYF. The CDR3 region has the DNA TGTGCCAGCCCACGGGGAAGGGGGCTAGGAGATACGCAGTATTTT.